The source of this T cell receptor (beta chain) is a study of blood T cell repertoires in COVID-19 (TCRdb year 2020). In terms of the full investigation: Samples from collaborators originated in the United States, Italy and Spain and spanned both the acute and convalescent phases of COVID-19. The material from the prospective study consisted of cDNA or gDNA derived from T cells, B-cell-depleted T cells, or PBMCs. Deeply sampled blood TCRbeta repertoires from subjects exposed to, actively infected with, or recovered from COVID-19 were included in the dataset. A freely available public database, intended as a resource for researchers studying the immune response to SARS-CoV-2, is where the repertoires were released. The samples were drawn from the first 160 participants of the ongoing ImmuneRACE study and from under 1,500 subjects provided by 6 global collaborators. The sample metadata nearly always contained a de-identified subject ID, COVID-19 status, age in years and sex. HLA class I and class II types, where available, came from metadata supplied by the sample provider rather than from assay-based typing. Study-wide conclusions, independent of this receptor: The amount of clinical and demographic metadata varied by source and participant and was provided uncurated.

Each collaborating institution followed its own protocols to collect whole blood in K2EDTA tubes. For TCRbeta analysis, collaborator samples were shipped as frozen whole blood, as isolated PBMCs, or as DNA extracted from either sample type. A few counts support this clone. Its antigen specificity is not known. One base away there is no much larger clone; base qualities are not given. The CDR3 contains 15 residues, cysteine and phenylalanine counted. The retained sequence is limited to the CDR3, 45 bases, with the frame set at the first base. From a lookup of the germline V gene, CDR1 and CDR2 are SNHLY and FYNNEI. V was cut back by 7 bases and J by 0 bases, leaving a gap of 13 bases between them. The immunoSEQ Assay, a bias-controlled multiplex PCR, was used to amplify TCRbeta CDR3 regions from genomic DNA. From the authors' description of their analysis: The number of nucleated cells in each sample was estimated from the amplification of reference gene primers within the assay. To quantify the absolute abundance of each unique TCRbeta CDR3 rearrangement, sequence reads were collapsed and filtered. For each sample, productive Simpson clonality was calculated as the square root of Simpson's diversity index across productive rearrangements. TCRdb holds this immuneACCESS table with in-frame rearrangements only. Some clones are missing; in checked studies, unresolved V genes explain under half, and the rest has no known cause. V, J and clone size reflect that table, while D and trimming were determined from the DNA. A total of approximately 190,000 clones appear in this sample, over 80% of them only once. Under 5.5% of the sample is held by the ten biggest clonotypes.

The chain links TRBV2 with TRBJ2-1; a tentative D match to TRBD1 spans 5 bases. Sequenced material: peripheral blood. The sequence was obtained from a woman aged 25 to 45 with acute or convalescent COVID-19. The CDR3 protein is CASTRTPSSYNEQFF. The bases read TGTGCCAGCACCCGGACACCAAGCTCCTACAATGAGCAGTTCTTC.